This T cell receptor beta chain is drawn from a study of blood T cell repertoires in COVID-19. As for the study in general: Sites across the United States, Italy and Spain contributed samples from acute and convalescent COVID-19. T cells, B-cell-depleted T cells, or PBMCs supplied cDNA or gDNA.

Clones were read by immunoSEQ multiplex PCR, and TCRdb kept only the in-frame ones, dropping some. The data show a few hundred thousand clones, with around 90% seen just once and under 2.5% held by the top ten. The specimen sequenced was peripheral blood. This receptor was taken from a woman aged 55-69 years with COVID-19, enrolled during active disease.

The CDR3 DNA reads TGCGCCAGCTCCACCGGAATGAGACAGGGTTCGGATGAAGCTTTCTTT. Translating it yields CASSTGMRQGSDEAFF. The chain recombines TRBV5-1 with TRBJ1-1; 7 nucleotides line up with TRBD1. Germline trimming cut 7 bases from V and 7 bases from J; bases unmatched to any gene: 19. The germline V gene has CDR1 SGHRS and CDR2 YFSETQ. This CDR3 has 16 residues.